This T cell receptor (beta chain) emerged from a study of T cell responses to AZD1222 COVID-19 vaccine. Some clones are missing from TCRdb's copy, which holds only in-frame ones; the method was immunoSEQ multiplex PCR. This sample yields 90,000 to 150,000 clones, of which roughly nine tenths are seen a single time; more than 4.5% belongs to the top ten. In the case of this clone: Its target is unknown.

Germline CDR1 reads SGDLS; CDR2 reads YYNGEE. The ends were cut back, 0 bases at V and 0 bases at J, with 9 bases in the middle. CDR3 length: 15 residues. Study observations and caveats: Clonal diversity may have been underestimated in mostly white British donors.

The sequence was obtained from an adult in good health. The chain has TRBV9 and TRBJ1-1; no clear D. The sample was peripheral blood, taken on day 0 of AZD1222 vaccination. CDR3 nucleotide sequence: TGTGCCAGCAGCGTAGCACACGGGCTGAACACTGAAGCTTTCTTT. Translating it yields CASSVAHGLNTEAFF.